This TCR beta chain was profiled in a study of blood T cell repertoires in COVID-19. In the study overall: The origin of the acute and convalescent COVID-19 samples was the United States, Italy and Spain.

Germline CDR1 reads SEHNR; CDR2 reads FQNEAQ (reference sequence). V shed 4 bases and J 15 bases; nucleotides not matched to a gene: 6. CDR3 length: 11 residues. Clones were read by immunoSEQ multiplex PCR, and TCRdb kept only the in-frame ones, dropping some. The profile shows hundreds of thousands of clones, 70% to 90% of them singletons. J is TRBJ2-1 and V is TRBV7-9; 7 bases are shared with TRBD2. This sequence was found in a man in his thirties or forties who had recovered from COVID-19. The sequenced material came from PBMCs or T cells enriched from blood (not recorded which). The CDR3 loop reads CASSSQTSWFF. The CDR3 DNA is TGTGCCAGCAGCTCCCAGACTAGCTGGTTCTTC.